What follows are 21 T cell receptor beta chains derived from one specimen sequenced in a study of blood T cell repertoires in COVID-19. Produced via immunoSEQ multiplex PCR; TCRdb's table is partial and in-frame only. This sample has about 100,000 clones, with more than 75% found just once. The sample was peripheral blood. All receptors come from a human donor in a cohort sampled during active COVID-19.

The V call is TRBV7-9, the J call TRBJ2-5; 7 positions agree with TRBD1. The ends lost 5 bases at V and 5 bases at J; junction bases unmatched: 11. Germline V lookup: CDR1 SEHNR, CDR2 FQNEAQ (reference sequence). The length of the CDR3 is 15 residues. The CDR3 DNA sequence: TGTGCCAGCAGCCCCCAGACAGGGTACGGGGAGACCCAGTACTTC. It is translated as CASSPQTGYGETQYF. Complete variable domain (other parts from reference TRBV7-9 and TRBJ2-5): DTGVSQNPRHKITKRGQNVTFRCDPISEHNRLYWYRQTLGQGPEFLTYFQNEAQLEKSRLLSDRFSAERPKGSFSTLEIQRTEQGDSAMYLCASSPQTGYGETQYFGPGTRLLVL.

The chain combines TRBV11-2 with TRBJ1-1; D might be TRBD1 (5 bases). The CDR3 consists of 16 residues. Germline values: CDR1 SGHAT, CDR2 FQNNGV. V was shortened by 1 base and J by 0 bases, with 12 bases between the two germline ends. The CDR3 loop is CASSLAGFLMNTEAFF. In DNA, the CDR3 is TGTGCCAGCAGCTTAGCAGGGTTTCTCATGAACACTGAAGCTTTCTTT.

The chain combines TRBV6-2 or TRBV6-3 with TRBJ2-5; TRBD1 might be the D (5 bases). The germline V gene encodes CDR1 MNHEY and CDR2 SVGEGT. V lost 2 bases to trimming and J lost 3 bases, with 13 bases between them. This CDR3 region has 15 residues. Here the CDR3 reads CASSYTRVREETQYF. The CDR3, as DNA: TGTGCCAGCAGTTACACCAGGGTCCGGGAAGAGACCCAGTACTTC.

The chain is built from TRBV2 and TRBJ1-5, with TRBD1 as a possible D gene (6 bases). Trimming took 8 bases from V and 2 from J, leaving 16 bases between them. This CDR3 comprises 15 residues. Germline V lookup: CDR1 SNHLY, CDR2 FYNNEI. CDR3 region: CASALDSGGNQPQHF. The DNA for the CDR3 is TGTGCCAGCGCTCTTGACTCAGGGGGCAATCAGCCCCAGCATTTT.

The CDR3, as DNA: TGTGCCAGCAGCCCGTCGACAGGGTACCCCTCTGGGGCCAACGTCCTGACTTTC. Translation gives CASSPSTGYPSGANVLTF. This chain uses TRBV9 with TRBJ2-6, with TRBD1 identical over 7 bases. The J segment lost 0 bases and the V segment lost 4 bases, leaving 10 bases of the junction unmatched. The CDR3 loop spans 18 amino acids. Germline CDR1 and CDR2: SGDLS and YYNGEE.

The V and J genes are TRBV7-8 and TRBJ1-1, with D unresolved. The V end was cut by 2 bases, the J end by 3 bases, with 7 bases between. Germline V gene lookup returns CDR1 SGHVS and CDR2 FQNEAQ. The CDR3 consists of 13 residues. The CDR3 sequence is CASSLPPDTEAFF. DNA of the CDR3: TGTGCCAGCAGCTTACCACCGGACACTGAAGCTTTCTTT.

J is TRBJ1-1 and V is TRBV6-2 or TRBV6-3; D is ambiguous. Trimming took 6 bases from V and 3 from J, leaving 11 bases between them. The CDR3 runs to 13 residues. The germline V gene has CDR1 MNHEY and CDR2 SVGEGT. DNA for the CDR3: TGTGCCAGCAGCTCCTATATGGACACTGAAGCTTTCTTT. Translated: CASSSYMDTEAFF.

Of note for this clone: Distinct nucleotide sequences in the sample also encode this CDR3. The chain recombines TRBV7-6 with TRBJ2-7; 13 bases are shared with TRBD2. J was trimmed by 2 bases and V by 5 bases; bases with no gene match: 3. The CDR3 totals 15 residues. Germline CDR1 is SGHVS and CDR2 is FNYEAQ. The CDR3, as DNA: TGTGCCAGCAGCAGACTAGCGGGGGGTCCCTACGAGCAGTACTTC. Its protein is CASSRLAGGPYEQYF.

The CDR3 DNA is TGTGCCAGCAGACTAGGAAGTAACAATGAGCAGTTCTTC. Its translation: CASRLGSNNEQFF. The J gene is TRBJ2-1, the V gene TRBV12-3 or TRBV12-4; a possible D gene is TRBD2 (5 bases). Trimming cost V 6 bases and J 5 bases, with 11 bases left between them. The CDR3 extends over 13 amino acids.

DNA of the CDR3: TGTGCCAGCAGCCCCCGAAGTCTTGGCTCTTACAATGAGCAGTTCTTC. It is translated as CASSPRSLGSYNEQFF. The chain employs TRBV5-4 and TRBJ2-1; D gene uncertain. V was shortened by 4 bases and J by 4 bases, with 18 bases between the two germline ends. Germline assignment: CDR1 SGHNT and CDR2 YYREEE (reference sequence). This CDR3 has 16 residues.

The J gene is TRBJ2-2, the V gene TRBV11-2; 7 bases align to TRBD2. This CDR3 is built from 15 residues. Germline V gene lookup returns CDR1 SGHAT and CDR2 FQNNGV. Losses at the gene ends were 6 bases for V and 2 bases for J; bases not matched to a gene: 6. CDR3 sequence: CASSPSGRNTGELFF. The CDR3 coding sequence is TGTGCCAGCAGTCCTAGCGGTAGAAACACCGGGGAGCTGTTTTTT.

The chain employs TRBV5-4 and TRBJ1-4; TRBD1 matches 8 bases. The junction had 7 bases not matched to a gene; V was cut back by 4 bases and J by 8 bases. This CDR3 is 14 amino acids long. Germline CDR1 and CDR2: SGHNT and YYREEE (reference sequence). CDR3 residues: CASSTQGVQEKLFF. CDR3 nucleotides: TGTGCCAGCAGCACACAGGGGGTCCAAGAAAAACTGTTTTTT.

V usage is TRBV7-9 and J usage is TRBJ2-2; 10 positions match TRBD2. Germline V gene data show CDR1 as SEHNR and CDR2 as FQNEAQ (reference sequence). V trimming: 5 bases; J trimming: 0 bases; junction bases outside the gene matches: 9. This CDR3 has 18 amino acids. Here the CDR3 DNA reads TGTGCCAGCAGCCAGATATGGCTAGCGGGAGCGAACACCGGGGAGCTGTTTTTT. This gives the protein CASSQIWLAGANTGELFF.

The rearrangement links TRBV3-1 (or the pseudogene TRBV3-2) to TRBJ1-3, with D tentatively TRBD1 (5 bases). Germline assignment: CDR1 LGHDT and CDR2 YNNKEL (reference sequence). The CDR3 length is 16 residues. V lost 1 base, J lost 0 bases, and 10 bases lay in between. CDR3 amino acids: CASSQAGRVSGNTIYF. The CDR3 DNA reads TGTGCCAGCAGCCAAGCCGGCAGGGTCTCTGGAAACACCATATATTTT.

This chain joins TRBV5-1 and TRBJ2-7, with D possibly being TRBD2 (5 bases). The V gene lost 4 bases and the J gene lost 4 bases, with 12 bases spanning the gap. The V gene's germline CDR1 is SGHRS and CDR2 YFSETQ. CDR3 length: 13 residues. In DNA form, the CDR3 reads TGCGCCAGCAGCGCCGGGATCGGGTACGAGCAGTACTTC. Translation: CASSAGIGYEQYF.

This chain connects TRBV11-2 to TRBJ2-2; 8 positions match TRBD1. J gave up 0 bases and V 5 bases, and 2 bases lay outside the gene matches. Looked up from germline, CDR1 is SGHAT and CDR2 is FQNNGV. The CDR3 consists of 15 residues. CDR3 protein: CASSGQGTNTGELFF. DNA of the CDR3: TGTGCCAGCAGCGGACAGGGAACGAACACCGGGGAGCTGTTTTTT.

Points on this clone: The junction and the germline gene differ at one end; a read error may be behind it. This rearrangement joins TRBV18 to TRBJ2-7; 7 bases agree with TRBD1. The CDR3 is 15 residues long. CDR1 and CDR2 (germline): KGHSH, LQKENI. The CDR3: CASSSQGFSYNEQCF. DNA for the CDR3: TGTGCCAGCTCATCACAGGGGTTCTCCTATAACGAGCAGTGCTTC.

The rearrangement joins TRBV7-9 to TRBJ2-3; TRBD2 matches 9 bases. The CDR3 is 15 residues long. V shed 3 bases, J shed 4 bases, and the junction held 5 bases outside the gene matches. Germline-derived CDR1 and CDR2 are SEHNR and FQNEAQ (reference sequence). The CDR3 coding sequence is TGTGCCAGCAGCTTTAGCGGGGGAGGCGCAGATACGCAGTATTTT. Translated: CASSFSGGGADTQYF. Full variable domain (remainder filled in from reference TRBV7-9 and TRBJ2-3): DTGVSQNPRHKITKRGQNVTFRCDPISEHNRLYWYRQTLGQGPEFLTYFQNEAQLEKSRLLSDRFSAERPKGSFSTLEIQRTEQGDSAMYLCASSFSGGGADTQYFGPGTRLTVL.

This clone was recorded only once. The chain recombines TRBV20-1 with TRBJ2-1; the match to TRBD2 covers 7 bases. Germline lookup yields CDR1 DFQATT and CDR2 SNEGSKA (reference sequence). Unmatched junction bases numbered 11, after V lost 3 bases and J lost 3 bases. The CDR3 has 16 amino acids. CDR3 residues: CSASLQGGPVYNEQFF. In nucleotides, the CDR3 is TGCAGTGCTAGTTTGCAGGGAGGGCCGGTCTACAATGAGCAGTTCTTC.

V is TRBV9 and J is TRBJ1-3; unclear D gene. CDR3 length equals 15 residues. Germline V gene sequence: CDR1 SGDLS, CDR2 YYNGEE. With 2 bases removed from V and 0 bases from J, the gap between germline ends came to 9 bases. The CDR3 loop reads CASSVAGSSGNTIYF. The CDR3 nucleotides read TGTGCCAGCAGCGTGGCCGGGAGCTCTGGAAACACCATATATTTT.

The chain carries TRBV10-3 and TRBJ1-2; a weak D match, TRBD1 (5 bases). This CDR3 has 12 residues. CDR1 and CDR2 from the germline V gene are ENHRY and SYGVKD. Trimming removed 4 bases from V and 7 bases from J, with 10 bases in between. Written as DNA, the CDR3 is TGTGCCATCAGTGGGGGGGTTTCTGGCTACACCTTC. Translating it yields CAISGGVSGYTF.